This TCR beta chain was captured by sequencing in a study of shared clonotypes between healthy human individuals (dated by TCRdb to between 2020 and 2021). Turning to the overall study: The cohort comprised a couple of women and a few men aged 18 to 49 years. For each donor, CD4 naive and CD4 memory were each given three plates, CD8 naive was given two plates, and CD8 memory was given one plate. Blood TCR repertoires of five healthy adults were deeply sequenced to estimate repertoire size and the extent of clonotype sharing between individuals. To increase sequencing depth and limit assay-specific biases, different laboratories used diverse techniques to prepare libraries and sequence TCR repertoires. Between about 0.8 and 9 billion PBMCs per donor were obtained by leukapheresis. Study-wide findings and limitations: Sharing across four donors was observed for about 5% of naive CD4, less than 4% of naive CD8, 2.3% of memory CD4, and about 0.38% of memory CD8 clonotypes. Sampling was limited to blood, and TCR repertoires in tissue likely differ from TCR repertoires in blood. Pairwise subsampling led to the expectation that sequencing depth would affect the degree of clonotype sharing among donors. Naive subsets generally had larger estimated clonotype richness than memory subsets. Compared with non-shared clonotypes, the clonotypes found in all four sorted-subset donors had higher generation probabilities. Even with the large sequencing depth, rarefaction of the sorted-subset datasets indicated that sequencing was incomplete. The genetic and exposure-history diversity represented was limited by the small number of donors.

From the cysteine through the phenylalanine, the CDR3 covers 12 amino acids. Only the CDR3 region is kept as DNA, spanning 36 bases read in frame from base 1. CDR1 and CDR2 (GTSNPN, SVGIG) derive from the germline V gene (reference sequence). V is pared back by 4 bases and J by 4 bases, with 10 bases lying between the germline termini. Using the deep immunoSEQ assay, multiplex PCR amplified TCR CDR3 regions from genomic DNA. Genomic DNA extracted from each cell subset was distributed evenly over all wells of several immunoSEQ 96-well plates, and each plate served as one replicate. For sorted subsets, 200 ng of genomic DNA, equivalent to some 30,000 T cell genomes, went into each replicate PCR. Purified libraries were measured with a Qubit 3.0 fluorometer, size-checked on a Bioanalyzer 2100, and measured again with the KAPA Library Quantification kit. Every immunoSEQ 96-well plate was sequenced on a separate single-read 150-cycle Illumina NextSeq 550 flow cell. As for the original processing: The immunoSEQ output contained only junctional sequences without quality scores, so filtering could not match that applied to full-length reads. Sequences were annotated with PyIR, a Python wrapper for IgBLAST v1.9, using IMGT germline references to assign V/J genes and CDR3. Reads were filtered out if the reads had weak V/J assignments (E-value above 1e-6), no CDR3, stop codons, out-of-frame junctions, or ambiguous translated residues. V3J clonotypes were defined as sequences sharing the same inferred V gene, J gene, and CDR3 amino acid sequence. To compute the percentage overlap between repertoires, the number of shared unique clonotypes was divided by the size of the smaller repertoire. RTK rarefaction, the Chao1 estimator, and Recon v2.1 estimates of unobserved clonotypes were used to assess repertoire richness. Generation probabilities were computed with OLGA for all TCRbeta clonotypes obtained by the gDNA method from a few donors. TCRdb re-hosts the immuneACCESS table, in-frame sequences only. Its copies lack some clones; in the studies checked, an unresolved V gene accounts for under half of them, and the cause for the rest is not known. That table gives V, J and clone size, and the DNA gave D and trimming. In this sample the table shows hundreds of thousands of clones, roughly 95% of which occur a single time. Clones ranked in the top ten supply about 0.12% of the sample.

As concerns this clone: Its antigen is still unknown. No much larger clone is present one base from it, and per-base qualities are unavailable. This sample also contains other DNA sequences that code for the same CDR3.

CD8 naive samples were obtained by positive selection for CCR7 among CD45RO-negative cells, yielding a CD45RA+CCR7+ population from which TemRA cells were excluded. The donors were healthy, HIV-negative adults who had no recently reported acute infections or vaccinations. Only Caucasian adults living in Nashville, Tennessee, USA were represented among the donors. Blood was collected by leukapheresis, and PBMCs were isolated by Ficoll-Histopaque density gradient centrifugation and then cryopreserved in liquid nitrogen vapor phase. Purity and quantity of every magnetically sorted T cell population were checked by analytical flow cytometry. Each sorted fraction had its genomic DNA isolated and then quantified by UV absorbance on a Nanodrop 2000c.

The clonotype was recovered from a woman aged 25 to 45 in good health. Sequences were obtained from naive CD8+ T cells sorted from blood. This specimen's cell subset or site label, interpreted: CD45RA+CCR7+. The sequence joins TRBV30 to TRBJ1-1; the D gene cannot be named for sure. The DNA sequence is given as TGTGCCTGGAACCCAGGAGGCACTGAAGCTTTCTTT. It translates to CAWNPGGTEAFF.